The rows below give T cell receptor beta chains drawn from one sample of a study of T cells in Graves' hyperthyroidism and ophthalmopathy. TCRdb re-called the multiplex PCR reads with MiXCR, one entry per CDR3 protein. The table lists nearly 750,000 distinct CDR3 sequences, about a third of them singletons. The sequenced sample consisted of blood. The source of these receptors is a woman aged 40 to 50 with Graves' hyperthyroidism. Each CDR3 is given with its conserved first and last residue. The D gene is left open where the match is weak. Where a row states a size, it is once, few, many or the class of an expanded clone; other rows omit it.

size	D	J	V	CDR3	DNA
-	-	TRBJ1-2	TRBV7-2	CASSLGLAGDTRNYGYTF	TGTGCCAGCAGCTTAGGGCTAGCGGGGGACACCAGAAACTATGGCTACACCTTC
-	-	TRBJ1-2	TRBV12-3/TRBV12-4	CASTRGGRAYGYTF	TGTGCCAGCACTCGAGGGGGACGGGCCTATGGCTACACCTTC
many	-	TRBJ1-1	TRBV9	CSSSVGGGEAFF	TGTTCCAGCAGCGTGGGAGGGGGTGAAGCTTTCTTT
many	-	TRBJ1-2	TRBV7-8	CASVPGGSNYGYTF	TGTGCCAGCGTACCCGGGGGGAGTAACTATGGCTACACCTTC
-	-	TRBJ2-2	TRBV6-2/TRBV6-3	CASSYRGEGRRGEQFF	TGTGCCAGCAGTTACAGGGGGGAAGGACGCCGGGGTGAGCAGTTTTTT
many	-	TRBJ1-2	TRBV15	CATSKGEGNGYTF	TGTGCCACCTCCAAGGGGGAGGGCAATGGCTACACCTTC
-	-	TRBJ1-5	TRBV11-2	CASSLRGGQPNQPQHF	TGTGCCAGCAGCTTACGGGGAGGGCAGCCAAATCAGCCCCAGCATTTT
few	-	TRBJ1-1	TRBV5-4	CASSRGRADETEAFF	TGTGCCAGCAGCCGGGGCAGGGCCGATGAGACTGAAGCTTTCTTT
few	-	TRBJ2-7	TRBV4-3	CASSQDIAGPPYF	TGCGCCAGCAGCCAAGATATCGCGGGACCTCCGTACTTC
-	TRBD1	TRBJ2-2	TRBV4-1	CASSQIQGPGELFF	TGCGCCAGCAGCCAGATACAGGGGCCCGGGGAGCTGTTTTTT
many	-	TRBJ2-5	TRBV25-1	CASSATSQETQYF	TGTGCCAGCAGCGCTACTAGCCAGGAGACCCAGTACTTC
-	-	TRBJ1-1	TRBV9	CASSVAPGGVTEAFF	TGTGCCAGCAGCGTAGCCCCGGGAGGAGTCACTGAAGCTTTCTTT
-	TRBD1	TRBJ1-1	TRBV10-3	CAISEKVDRGQAFF	TGTGCCATCAGTGAGAAAGTGGACAGGGGGCAAGCTTTCTTT
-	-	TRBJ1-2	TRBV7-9	CASRGASINYGYTF	TGTGCCAGCAGGGGGGCCAGTATTAACTATGGCTACACCTTC
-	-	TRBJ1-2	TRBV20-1	CSARTTDSGDYGYTF	TGCAGTGCTCGAACGACTGACAGCGGAGACTATGGCTACACCTTC
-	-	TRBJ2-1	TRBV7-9	CASSLNPNEQFF	TGTGCCAGCAGCTTAAACCCGAATGAGCAGTTCTTC
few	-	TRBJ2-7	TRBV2	CASSRGESYEQYF	TGTGCCAGCAGTCGCGGGGAAAGCTACGAGCAGTACTTC